This TCR beta chain was profiled in a study of T cell responses to AZD1222 COVID-19 vaccine. Germline assignment: CDR1 KGHSH and CDR2 LQKENI. The CDR3 covers 12 residues. V was trimmed by 6 bases and J by 4 bases, leaving 10 bases between them. Findings and limits, study-wide: In the spike-specific TCR repertoire, nearly half reportedly target unmutated variant regions.

Generated by immunoSEQ multiplex PCR, the TCRdb table keeps only in-frame clones and is missing some. The data hold 100,000 to 150,000 clones, with roughly nine tenths observed a single time. Regarding this clone: As yet, its antigen is unknown.

This sequence originates from an adult in good health. The sample in question was peripheral blood, obtained on day 0 of AZD1222 vaccination. This chain uses TRBV18 with TRBJ2-7; D is possibly TRBD1 (5 bases). The CDR3 bases are TGTGCCAGCTCCCCAGGGATGTACGAGCAGTACTTC. Translating it yields CASSPGMYEQYF.